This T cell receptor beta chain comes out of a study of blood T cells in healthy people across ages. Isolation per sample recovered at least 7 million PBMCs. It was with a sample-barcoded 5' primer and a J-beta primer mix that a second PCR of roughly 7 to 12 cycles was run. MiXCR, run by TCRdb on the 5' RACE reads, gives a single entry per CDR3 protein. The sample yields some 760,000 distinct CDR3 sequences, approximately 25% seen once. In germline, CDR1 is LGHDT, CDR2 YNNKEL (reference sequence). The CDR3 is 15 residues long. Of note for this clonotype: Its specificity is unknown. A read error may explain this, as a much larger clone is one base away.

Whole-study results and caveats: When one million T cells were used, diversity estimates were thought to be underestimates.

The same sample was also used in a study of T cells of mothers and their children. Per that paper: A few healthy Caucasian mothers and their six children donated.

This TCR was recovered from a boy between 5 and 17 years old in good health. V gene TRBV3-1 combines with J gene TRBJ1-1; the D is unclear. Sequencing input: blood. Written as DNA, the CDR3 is TGTGCCAGCAGCCAAGTTAGCACAGCCAACACTGAAGCTCTCTTT. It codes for CASSQVSTANTEALF.